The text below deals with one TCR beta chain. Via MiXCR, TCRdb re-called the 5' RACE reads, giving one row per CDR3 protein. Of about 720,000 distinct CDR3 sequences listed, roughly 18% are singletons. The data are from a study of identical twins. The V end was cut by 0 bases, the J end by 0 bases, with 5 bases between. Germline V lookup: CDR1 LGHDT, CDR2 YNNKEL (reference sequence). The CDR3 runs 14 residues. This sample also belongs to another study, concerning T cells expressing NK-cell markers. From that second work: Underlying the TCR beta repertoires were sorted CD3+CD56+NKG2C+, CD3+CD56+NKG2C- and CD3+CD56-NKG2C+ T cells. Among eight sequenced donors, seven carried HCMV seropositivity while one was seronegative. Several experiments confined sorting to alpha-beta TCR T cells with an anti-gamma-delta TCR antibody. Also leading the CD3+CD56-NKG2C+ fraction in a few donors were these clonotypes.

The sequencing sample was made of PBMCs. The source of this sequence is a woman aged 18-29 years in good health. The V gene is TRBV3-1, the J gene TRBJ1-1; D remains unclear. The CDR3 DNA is TGTGCCAGCAGCCAAGAGGGGATGAACACTGAAGCTTTCTTT. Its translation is CASSQEGMNTEAFF.